This T cell receptor beta chain was observed in a study of T cells after yellow fever vaccination. This clonotype was observed at least ten times. One entry per CDR3 protein results from TCRdb running MiXCR on the 5' RACE reads. The table includes hundreds of thousands of distinct CDR3 sequences, around a sixth detected once. Germline V lookup: CDR1 MNHEY, CDR2 SVGEGT. Between the trimmed V and J ends, which lost 0 bases and 7 bases, there was a span of 10 bases. The CDR3 runs 13 residues. J is TRBJ2-7 and V is TRBV6-2 or TRBV6-3, with a weak D call TRBD2 (5 bases). The sample consisted of PBMCs, taken before the yellow fever booster vaccination. This TCR was recovered from a man between 18 and 29 years old who received the YFV17D yellow fever vaccine. The CDR3 loop is CASSYSGNREQYV. The CDR3 DNA reads as TGTGCCAGCAGTTACTCCGGGAATAGGGAGCAGTACGTC.